This entry describes one T cell receptor (beta chain). These data come from a study of T cell changes during pregnancy in multiple sclerosis. Here immunoSEQ multiplex PCR was the method, and the copy in TCRdb shows in-frame clones only, minus some. The sample lists about 100,000 clones, 85% to 95% occurring once. J gave up 2 bases and V 5 bases, and 11 bases lay outside the gene matches. The CDR3 totals 17 residues. In germline, CDR1 is MNHEY, CDR2 SMNVEV (reference sequence). The chain joins TRBV27 to TRBJ2-7; 11 bases line up with TRBD2. The specimen was peripheral blood, collected in the first trimester of pregnancy. The TCR originated in a female donor with multiple sclerosis, enrolled in a pregnancy study. As DNA, the CDR3 is TGTGCCAGCAGTCCAAGGACTAGCGGGTATGGAACCTACGAGCAGTACTTC. Protein product: CASSPRTSGYGTYEQYF.